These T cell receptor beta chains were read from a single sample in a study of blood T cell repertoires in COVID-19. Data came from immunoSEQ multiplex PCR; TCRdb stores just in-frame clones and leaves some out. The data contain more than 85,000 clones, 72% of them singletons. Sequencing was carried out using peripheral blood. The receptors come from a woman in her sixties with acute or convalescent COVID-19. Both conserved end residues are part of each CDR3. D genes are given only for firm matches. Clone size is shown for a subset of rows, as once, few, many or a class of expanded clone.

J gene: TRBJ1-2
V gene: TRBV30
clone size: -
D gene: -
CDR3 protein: CAWSVRGGAGGYTF
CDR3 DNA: TGTGCCTGGAGTGTACGTGGAGGGGCTGGTGGCTACACCTTC

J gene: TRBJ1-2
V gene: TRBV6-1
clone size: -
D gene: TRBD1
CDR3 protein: CASSEAKGARGYTF
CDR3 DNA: TGTGCCAGCAGTGAAGCGAAGGGGGCGCGAGGCTACACCTTC

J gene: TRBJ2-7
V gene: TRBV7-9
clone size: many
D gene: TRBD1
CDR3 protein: CASSSDRSTSYEQYF
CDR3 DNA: TGTGCCAGCAGCTCGGACAGGAGTACTTCCTACGAGCAGTACTTC

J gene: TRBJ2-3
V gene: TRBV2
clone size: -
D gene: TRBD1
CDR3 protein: CASSRDSSTDTQYF
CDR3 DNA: TGTGCCAGCAGTAGGGACAGTTCCACAGATACGCAGTATTTT

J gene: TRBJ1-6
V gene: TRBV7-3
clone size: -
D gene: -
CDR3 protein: CASSLEPRSSPLHF
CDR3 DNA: TGTGCCAGCAGCTTAGAACCCAGGTCTTCACCCCTCCACTTT

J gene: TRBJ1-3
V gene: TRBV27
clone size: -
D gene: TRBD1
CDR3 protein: CASSFTGTASSGNTIYF
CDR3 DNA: TGTGCCAGCAGTTTCACCGGGACAGCCAGCTCTGGAAACACCATATATTTT

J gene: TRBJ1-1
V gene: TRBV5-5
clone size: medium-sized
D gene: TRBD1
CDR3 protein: CASSLLAGGTGLEAFF
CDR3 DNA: TGTGCCAGCAGCTTGTTGGCTGGCGGGACAGGACTTGAAGCTTTCTTT

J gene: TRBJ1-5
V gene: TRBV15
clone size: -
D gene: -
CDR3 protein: CATSRGRRGTVNQPQHF
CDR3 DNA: TGTGCCACCAGCAGGGGCCGGCGGGGGACGGTAAATCAGCCCCAGCATTTT

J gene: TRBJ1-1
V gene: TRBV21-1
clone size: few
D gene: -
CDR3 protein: CASSKEDAGMNTEAFF
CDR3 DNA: TGTGCCAGCAGCAAAGAGGATGCAGGTATGAACACTGAAGCTTTCTTT

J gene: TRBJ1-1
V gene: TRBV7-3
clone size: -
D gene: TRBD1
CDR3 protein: CASSETGVSTEAFF
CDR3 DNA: TGTGCCAGCAGCGAGACAGGGGTGAGCACTGAAGCTTTCTTT

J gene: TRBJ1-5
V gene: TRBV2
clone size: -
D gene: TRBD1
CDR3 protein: CASKDRETQPQHF
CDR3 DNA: TGTGCCAGCAAGGACAGGGAGACTCAGCCCCAGCATTTT

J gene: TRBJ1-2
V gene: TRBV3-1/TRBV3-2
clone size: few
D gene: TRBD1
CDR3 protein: CASSQGQGRGYTF
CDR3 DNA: TGTGCCAGCAGCCAAGGACAGGGTCGCGGCTACACCTTC

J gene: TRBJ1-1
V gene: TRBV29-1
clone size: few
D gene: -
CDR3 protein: CSVTVNTEAFF
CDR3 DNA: TGCAGCGTGACAGTGAACACTGAAGCTTTCTTT

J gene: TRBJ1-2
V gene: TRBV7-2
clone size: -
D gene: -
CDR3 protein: CASSLEGGGGYTF
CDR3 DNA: TGTGCCAGCAGCTTAGAGGGAGGGGGTGGCTACACCTTC

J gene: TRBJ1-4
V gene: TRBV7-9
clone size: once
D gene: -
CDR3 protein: CASSSQGKGVNEKLFF
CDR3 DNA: TGTGCCAGCAGCTCGCAGGGGAAGGGGGTTAATGAAAAACTGTTTTTT

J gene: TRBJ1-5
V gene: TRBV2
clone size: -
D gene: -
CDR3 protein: CASSEDGRGARKPQHF
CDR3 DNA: TGTGCCAGCAGTGAAGACGGTCGGGGGGCAAGAAAGCCCCAGCATTTT

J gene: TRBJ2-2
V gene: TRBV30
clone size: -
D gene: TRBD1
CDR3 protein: CAWSVLGTVDTGELFF
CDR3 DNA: TGTGCCTGGAGTGTACTAGGGACAGTGGACACCGGGGAGCTGTTTTTT

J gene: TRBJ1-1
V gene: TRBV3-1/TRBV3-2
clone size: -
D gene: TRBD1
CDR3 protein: CASSQDQQGAEAFF
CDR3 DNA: TGTGCCAGCAGCCAAGACCAACAGGGGGCTGAAGCTTTCTTT

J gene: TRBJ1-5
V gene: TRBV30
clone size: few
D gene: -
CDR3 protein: CAWSARQEQPQHF
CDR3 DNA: TGTGCCTGGAGCGCCCGACAGGAGCAGCCCCAGCATTTT

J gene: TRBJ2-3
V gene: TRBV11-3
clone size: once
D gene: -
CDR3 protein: CASSLDRLVGDTQYF
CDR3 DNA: TGTGCCAGCAGCTTAGATAGGCTGGTCGGGGATACGCAGTATTTT

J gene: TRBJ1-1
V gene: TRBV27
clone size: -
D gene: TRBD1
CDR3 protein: CASNLQGARTEAFF
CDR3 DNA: TGTGCCAGCAACCTACAGGGGGCGCGGACTGAAGCTTTCTTT

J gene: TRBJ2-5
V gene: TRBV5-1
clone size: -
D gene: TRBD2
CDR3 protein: CASSPIAGIQETQYF
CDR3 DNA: TGCGCCAGCAGCCCCATAGCGGGGATCCAAGAGACCCAGTACTTC

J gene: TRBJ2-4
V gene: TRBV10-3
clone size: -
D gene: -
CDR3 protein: CAISEARGLAKNIQYF
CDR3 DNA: TGTGCCATCAGTGAGGCGAGGGGACTTGCCAAAAACATTCAGTACTTC

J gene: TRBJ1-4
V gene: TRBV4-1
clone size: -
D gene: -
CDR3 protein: CASSQTGSRDEKLFF
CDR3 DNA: TGCGCCAGCAGCCAAACAGGGTCCCGGGATGAAAAACTGTTTTTT

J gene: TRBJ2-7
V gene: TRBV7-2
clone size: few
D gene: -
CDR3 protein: CASSPQGADEQYF
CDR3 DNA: TGTGCCAGCAGCCCCCAGGGTGCGGACGAGCAGTACTTC

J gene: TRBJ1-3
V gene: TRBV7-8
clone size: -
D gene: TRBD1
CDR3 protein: CASSLPPRGTAGNTIYF
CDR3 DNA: TGTGCCAGCAGCTTACCCCCCAGAGGGACAGCGGGAAACACCATATATTTT

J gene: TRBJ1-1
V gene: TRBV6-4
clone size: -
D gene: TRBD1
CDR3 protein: CASRARTGLNTEAFF
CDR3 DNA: TGTGCCAGCCGGGCACGGACAGGGTTGAACACTGAAGCTTTCTTT

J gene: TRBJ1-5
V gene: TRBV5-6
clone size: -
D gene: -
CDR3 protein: CASSVGPAPNQPQHF
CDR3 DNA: TGTGCCAGCAGCGTGGGACCAGCGCCCAATCAGCCCCAGCATTTT

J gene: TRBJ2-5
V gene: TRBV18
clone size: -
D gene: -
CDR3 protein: CASSPNRDGTQYF
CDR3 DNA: TGTGCCAGCTCACCCAACAGAGATGGGACCCAGTACTTC

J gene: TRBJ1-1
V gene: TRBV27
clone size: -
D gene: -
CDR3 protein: CASSSPGVVTEAFF
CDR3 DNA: TGTGCCAGCAGTTCCCCAGGGGTTGTCACTGAAGCTTTCTTT

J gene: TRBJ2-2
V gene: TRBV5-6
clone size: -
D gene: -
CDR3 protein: CASSPVDSNLGELFF
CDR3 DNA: TGTGCCAGCAGCCCCGTGGACAGCAACCTCGGGGAGCTGTTTTTT

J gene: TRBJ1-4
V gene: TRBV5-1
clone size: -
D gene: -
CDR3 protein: CASSLFPGPATNEKLFF
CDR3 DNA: TGCGCCAGCAGCTTGTTTCCAGGGCCTGCAACTAATGAAAAACTGTTTTTT

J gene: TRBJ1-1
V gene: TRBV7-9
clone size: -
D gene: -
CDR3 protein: CASRSRRQMNTEAFF
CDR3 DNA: TGTGCCAGCAGATCCAGGCGACAGATGAACACTGAAGCTTTCTTT

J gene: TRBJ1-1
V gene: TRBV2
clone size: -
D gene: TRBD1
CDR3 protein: CASSEQGARLEAFF
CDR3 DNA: TGTGCCAGCAGTGAACAGGGGGCCCGTTTGGAAGCTTTCTTT

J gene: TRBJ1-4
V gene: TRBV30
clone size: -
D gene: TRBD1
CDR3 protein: CAWSTTLDRGGEKLFF
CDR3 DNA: TGTGCCTGGAGTACAACCCTCGACAGGGGTGGTGAAAAACTGTTTTTT

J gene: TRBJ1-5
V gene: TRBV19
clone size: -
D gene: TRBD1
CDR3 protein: CASIPGQGNQPQHF
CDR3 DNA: TGTGCCAGTATACCGGGACAGGGCAATCAGCCCCAGCATTTT

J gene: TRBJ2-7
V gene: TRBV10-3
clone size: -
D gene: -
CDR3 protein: CAISESGGRGEF
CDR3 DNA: TGTGCCATCAGTGAGTCAGGCGGGCGGGGCGAGTTC

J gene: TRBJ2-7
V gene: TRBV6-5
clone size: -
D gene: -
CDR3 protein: CASSYRRGVSYEQYF
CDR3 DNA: TGTGCCAGCAGTTACCGCAGGGGGGTCTCCTACGAGCAGTACTTC

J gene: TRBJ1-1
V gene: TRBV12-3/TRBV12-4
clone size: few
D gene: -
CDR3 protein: CASSPQGSTEAFF
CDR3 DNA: TGTGCCAGCAGCCCACAGGGATCCACTGAAGCTTTCTTT

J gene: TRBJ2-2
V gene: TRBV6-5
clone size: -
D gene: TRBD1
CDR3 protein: CASSYRTGLTGELFF
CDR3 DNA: TGTGCCAGCAGTTACCGGACAGGGTTAACCGGGGAGCTGTTTTTT

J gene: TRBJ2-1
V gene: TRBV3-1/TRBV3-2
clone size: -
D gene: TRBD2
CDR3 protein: CASSQAGTSGGAPYEQFF
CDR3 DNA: TGTGCCAGCAGCCAAGCCGGGACTAGCGGGGGGGCCCCCTATGAGCAGTTCTTC

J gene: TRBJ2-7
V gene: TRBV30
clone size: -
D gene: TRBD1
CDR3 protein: CAWSLGQVNGQYF
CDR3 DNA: TGTGCCTGGAGTTTAGGACAGGTCAACGGGCAGTACTTC

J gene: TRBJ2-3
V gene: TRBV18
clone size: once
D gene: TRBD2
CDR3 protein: CASSLRALAGSTDTQYF
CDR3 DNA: TGTGCCAGCTCACTTAGGGCACTAGCGGGAAGCACAGATACGCAGTATTTT

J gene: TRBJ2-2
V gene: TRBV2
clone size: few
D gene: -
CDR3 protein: CASSYRGTGELFF
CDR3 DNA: TGTGCCAGCAGTTATAGGGGTACCGGGGAGCTGTTTTTT

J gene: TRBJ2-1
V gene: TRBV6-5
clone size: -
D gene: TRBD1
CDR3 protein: CASSGTGRYNEQFF
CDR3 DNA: TGTGCCAGCAGCGGGACAGGACGGTACAATGAGCAGTTCTTC

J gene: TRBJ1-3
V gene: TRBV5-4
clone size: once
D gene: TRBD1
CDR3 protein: CASSLAPGRGQTSGNTIYF
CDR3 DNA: TGTGCCAGCAGCTTGGCCCCAGGCAGGGGGCAAACGAGTGGAAACACCATATATTTT

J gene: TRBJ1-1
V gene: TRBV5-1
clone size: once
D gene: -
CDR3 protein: CASSTRGQLNTEAFF
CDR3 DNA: TGCGCCAGCAGCACCCGTGGACAGCTGAACACTGAAGCTTTCTTT

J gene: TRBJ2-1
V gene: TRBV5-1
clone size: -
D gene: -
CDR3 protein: CASSLAFDEQFF
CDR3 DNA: TGCGCCAGCAGCTTGGCTTTTGATGAGCAGTTCTTC

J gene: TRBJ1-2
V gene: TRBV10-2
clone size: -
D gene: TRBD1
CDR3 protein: CASSESKGAYGYTF
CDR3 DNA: TGCGCCAGCAGTGAGTCCAAGGGGGCGTATGGCTACACCTTC

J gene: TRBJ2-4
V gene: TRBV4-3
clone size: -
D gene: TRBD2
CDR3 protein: CASSQDLWLAGGENIQYF
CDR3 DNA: TGCGCCAGCAGCCAAGATTTATGGCTAGCGGGGGGGGAAAACATTCAGTACTTC

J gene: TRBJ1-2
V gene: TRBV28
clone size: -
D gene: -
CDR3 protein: CASSLTLGGGLGYTF
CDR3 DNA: TGTGCCAGCAGTTTAACCCTGGGGGGGGGTCTAGGCTACACCTTC

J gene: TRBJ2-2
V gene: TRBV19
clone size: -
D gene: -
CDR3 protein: CASTRNWGAVF
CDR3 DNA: TGTGCCAGTACACGCAACTGGGGAGCTGTTTTT

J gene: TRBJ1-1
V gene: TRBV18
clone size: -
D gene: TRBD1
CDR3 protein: CASSIQGAAGTEAFF
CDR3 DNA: TGTGCCAGCTCAATACAGGGGGCTGCGGGGACTGAAGCTTTCTTT

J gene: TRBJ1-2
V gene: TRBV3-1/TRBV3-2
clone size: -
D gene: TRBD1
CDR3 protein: CASRRQTGDYGYTF
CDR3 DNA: TGTGCCAGCAGGCGACAGACAGGGGACTATGGCTACACCTTC

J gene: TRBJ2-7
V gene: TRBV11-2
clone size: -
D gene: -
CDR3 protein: CASSLVTTGSSYEQYF
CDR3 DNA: TGTGCCAGCAGCTTAGTAACAACAGGCTCTTCCTACGAGCAGTACTTC